These T cell receptor beta chains were read from a single sample in a study of early T cells in non-severe SARS-CoV-2 infection. TCRdb redid the calling of the 5' RACE reads with MiXCR, one entry per CDR3 protein. The sample has fewer than 55,000 distinct CDR3 sequences; around 10% are singletons. Sequenced: whole blood. These receptor sequences come from an adult who was a healthcare worker with PCR-confirmed SARS-CoV-2 infection or an uninfected control (not recorded which). The CDR3 runs from the conserved cysteine through the conserved F or W. D genes are given only for firm matches. Part of the rows lack a size; the others show once, few, many or a class for expanded clones.

TRBJ1-1 | TRBV18 | 13 | many | - | CASSPREGREAFF | TGTGCCAGCTCACCACGGGAAGGGCGTGAAGCTTTCTTT
TRBJ2-7 | TRBV6-2/TRBV6-3 | 14 | - | - | CASSYSGRVREQYF | TGTGCCAGCAGTTACTCGGGCAGGGTCCGCGAGCAGTACTTC
TRBJ2-7 | TRBV3-1 | 13 | many | - | CASSQDRAGEQYF | TGTGCCAGCAGCCAAGATCGCGCCGGCGAGCAGTACTTC
TRBJ1-2 | TRBV9 | 14 | many | - | CASSVAEGNYGYTF | TGTGCCAGCAGCGTCGCAGAGGGGAACTATGGCTACACCTTC
TRBJ2-1 | TRBV5-5 | 15 | - | TRBD2 | CASSLAASGLKEQFF | TGTGCCAGCAGCTTGGCTGCTAGCGGGCTGAAGGAGCAGTTCTTC
TRBJ1-4 | TRBV20-1 | 12 | few | - | CSARAQEEKLFF | TGCAGTGCTAGGGCCCAGGAGGAAAAACTGTTTTTT
TRBJ2-1 | TRBV27 | 11 | many | - | CAARSYNEQFF | TGTGCCGCGAGGAGCTACAATGAGCAGTTCTTC
TRBJ2-1 | TRBV7-3 | 15 | - | TRBD2 | CASSLGTSGVNEQFF | TGTGCCAGCAGCCTGGGGACTAGCGGGGTCAATGAGCAGTTCTTC
TRBJ2-3 | TRBV20-1 | 16 | many | TRBD2 | CSAPTSGRESTDTQYF | TGCAGTGCCCCGACTAGCGGGAGGGAGAGCACAGATACGCAGTATTTT
TRBJ2-7 | TRBV2 | 16 | - | - | CASSGSPPVMSDEQYF | TGTGCCAGCAGCGGAAGTCCGCCAGTGATGTCGGACGAGCAGTACTTC
TRBJ2-1 | TRBV4-3 | 17 | - | TRBD2 | CASSQDPGLAGDNEQFF | TGCGCCAGCAGCCAAGATCCCGGACTAGCGGGGGACAATGAGCAGTTCTTC
TRBJ2-1 | TRBV6-1 | 14 | many | - | CASTWEPPYNEQFF | TGTGCCAGCACGTGGGAGCCTCCCTACAATGAGCAGTTCTTC
TRBJ2-2 | TRBV7-3 | 16 | many | - | CASSLHPHENTGELFF | TGTGCCAGCAGCTTACACCCCCACGAAAACACCGGGGAGCTGTTTTTT
TRBJ1-2 | TRBV29-1 | 14 | many | TRBD1 | CSVESIGTGYGYTF | TGCAGCGTTGAATCAATTGGGACAGGGTATGGCTACACCTTC
TRBJ1-1 | TRBV7-9 | 13 | many | - | CASSPARETEAFF | TGTGCCAGCAGCCCCGCCCGGGAAACTGAAGCTTTCTTT